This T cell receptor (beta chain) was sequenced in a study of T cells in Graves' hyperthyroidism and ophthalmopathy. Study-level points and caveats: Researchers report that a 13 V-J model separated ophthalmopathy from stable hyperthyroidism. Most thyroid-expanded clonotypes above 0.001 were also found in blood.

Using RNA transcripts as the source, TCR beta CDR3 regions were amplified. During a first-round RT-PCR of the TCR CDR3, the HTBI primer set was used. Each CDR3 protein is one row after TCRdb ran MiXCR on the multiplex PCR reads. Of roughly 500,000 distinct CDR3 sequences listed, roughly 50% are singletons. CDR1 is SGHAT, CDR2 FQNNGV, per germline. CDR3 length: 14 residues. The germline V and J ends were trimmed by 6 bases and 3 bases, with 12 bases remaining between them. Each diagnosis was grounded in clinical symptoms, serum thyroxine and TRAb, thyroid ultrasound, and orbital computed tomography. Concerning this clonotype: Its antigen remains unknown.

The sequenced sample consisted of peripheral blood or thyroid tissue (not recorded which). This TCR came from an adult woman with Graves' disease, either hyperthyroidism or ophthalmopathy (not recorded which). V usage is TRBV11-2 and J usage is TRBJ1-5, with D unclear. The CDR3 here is CASSPPGNNQPQHF. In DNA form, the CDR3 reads TGTGCCAGCAGTCCCCCGGGGAACAATCAGCCCCAGCATTTT.